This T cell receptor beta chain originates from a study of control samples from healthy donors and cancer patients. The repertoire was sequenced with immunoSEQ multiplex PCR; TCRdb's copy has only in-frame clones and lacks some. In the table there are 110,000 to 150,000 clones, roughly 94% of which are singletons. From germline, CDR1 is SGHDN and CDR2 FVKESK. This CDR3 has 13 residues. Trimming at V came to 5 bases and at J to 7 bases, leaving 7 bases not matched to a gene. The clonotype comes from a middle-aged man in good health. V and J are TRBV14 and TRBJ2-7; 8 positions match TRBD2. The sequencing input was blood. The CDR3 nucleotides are TGTGCCAGCAGCTTCGGGGGGGCTAAAGAGCAGTACTTC. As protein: CASSFGGAKEQYF.